The present T cell receptor (beta chain) was sequenced within a study of blood T cell repertoires in COVID-19. Measured with immunoSEQ multiplex PCR; TCRdb has only the in-frame clones, and not every one. The data show 250,000 to 300,000 clones, 89% seen once. This CDR3 is built from 14 residues. V was pared by 3 bases and J by 2 bases, with 10 bases between. Germline V gene sequence: CDR1 SEHNR, CDR2 FQNEAQ (reference sequence). Material: peripheral blood. This chain uses TRBV7-9 with TRBJ2-5; D is possibly TRBD2 (5 bases). The source of this sequence is a man over 45 with acute or convalescent COVID-19. CDR3 sequence (DNA): TGTGCCAGCAGCTTTTCCAGCGGTCAAGAGACCCAGTACTTC. The encoded protein is CASSFSSGQETQYF.